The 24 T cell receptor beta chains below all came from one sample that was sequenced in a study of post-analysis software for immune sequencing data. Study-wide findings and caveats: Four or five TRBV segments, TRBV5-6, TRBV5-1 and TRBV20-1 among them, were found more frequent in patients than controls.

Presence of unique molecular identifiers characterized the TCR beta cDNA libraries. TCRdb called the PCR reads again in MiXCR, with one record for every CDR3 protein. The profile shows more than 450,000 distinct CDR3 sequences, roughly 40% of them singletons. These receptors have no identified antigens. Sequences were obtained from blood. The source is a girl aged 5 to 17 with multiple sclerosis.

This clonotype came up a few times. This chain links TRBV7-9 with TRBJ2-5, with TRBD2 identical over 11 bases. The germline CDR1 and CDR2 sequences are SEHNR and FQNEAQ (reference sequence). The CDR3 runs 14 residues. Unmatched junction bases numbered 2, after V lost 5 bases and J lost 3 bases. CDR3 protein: CASSKTSGEETQYF. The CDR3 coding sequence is TGTGCCAGCAGCAAGACTAGCGGGGAAGAGACCCAGTACTTC.

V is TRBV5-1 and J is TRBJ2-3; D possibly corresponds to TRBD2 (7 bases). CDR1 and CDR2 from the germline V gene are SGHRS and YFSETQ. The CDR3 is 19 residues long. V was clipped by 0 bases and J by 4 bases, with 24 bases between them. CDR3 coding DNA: TGCGCCAGCAGCTTGGCCCCCGGCGCGCGGGCGGGGGCCTCAGATACGCAGTATTTT. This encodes CASSLAPGARAGASDTQYF.

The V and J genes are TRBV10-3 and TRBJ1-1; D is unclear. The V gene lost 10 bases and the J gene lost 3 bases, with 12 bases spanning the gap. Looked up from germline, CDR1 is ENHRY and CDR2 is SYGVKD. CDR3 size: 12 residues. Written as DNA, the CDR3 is TGTGCCAGCGCCAGTCAGCACACTGAAGCTTTCTTT. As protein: CASASQHTEAFF.

The chain's CDR3 is CASSGQRGDNQPQHF. DNA of the CDR3: TGTGCCAGCAGTGGCCAGCGGGGGGACAATCAGCCCCAGCATTTT. The chain recombines TRBV6-1 with TRBJ1-5; tentatively, D is TRBD1 (5 bases). V dropped 4 bases and J dropped 3 bases, with 13 bases sitting between them. The CDR3 loop spans 15 amino acids. Germline CDR1 is MNHNS and CDR2 is SASEGT.

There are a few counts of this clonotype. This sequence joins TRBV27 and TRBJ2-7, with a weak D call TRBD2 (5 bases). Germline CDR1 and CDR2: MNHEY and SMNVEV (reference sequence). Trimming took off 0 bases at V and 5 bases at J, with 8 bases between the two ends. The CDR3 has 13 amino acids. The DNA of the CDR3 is TGTGCCAGCAGTTTATCGAGGGTAGACGAGCAGTACTTC. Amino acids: CASSLSRVDEQYF.

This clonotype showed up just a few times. The CDR3 sequence is CSAQGQVWTSGAQETQYF. In DNA form, the CDR3 reads TGCAGTGCCCAAGGACAGGTCTGGACTAGCGGGGCCCAAGAGACCCAGTACTTC. The rearrangement joins TRBV20-1 to TRBJ2-5, with 12 bases identical to TRBD2. The CDR3 contains 18 residues. Per germline, CDR1 DFQATT and CDR2 SNEGSKA (reference sequence). V was clipped by 6 bases and J by 1 base; unmatched bases: 15.

The CDR3 is CASSSRPGDEQFF. CDR3 in DNA: TGTGCCAGCAGCTCGCGACCTGGGGATGAGCAGTTCTTC. J is TRBJ2-1 and V is TRBV7-2; D gene unclear. Trimming took off 4 bases at V and 8 bases at J, with 12 bases between the two ends. Per the germline V gene, CDR1 is SGHTA and CDR2 is FQGNSA. The length of the CDR3 is 13 residues.

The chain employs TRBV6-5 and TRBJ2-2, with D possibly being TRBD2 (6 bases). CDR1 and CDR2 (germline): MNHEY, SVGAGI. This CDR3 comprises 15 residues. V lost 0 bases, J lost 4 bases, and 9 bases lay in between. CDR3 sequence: CASSYSRGGTGELFF. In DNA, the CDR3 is TGTGCCAGCAGTTACTCGCGGGGCGGCACCGGGGAGCTGTTTTTT.

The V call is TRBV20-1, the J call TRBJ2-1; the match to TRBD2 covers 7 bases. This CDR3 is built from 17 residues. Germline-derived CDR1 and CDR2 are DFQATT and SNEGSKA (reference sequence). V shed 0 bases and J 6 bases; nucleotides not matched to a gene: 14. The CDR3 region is CSARDPSGRPPANEQFF. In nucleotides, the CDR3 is TGCAGTGCTAGAGACCCTTCCGGGAGGCCCCCCGCCAATGAGCAGTTCTTC.

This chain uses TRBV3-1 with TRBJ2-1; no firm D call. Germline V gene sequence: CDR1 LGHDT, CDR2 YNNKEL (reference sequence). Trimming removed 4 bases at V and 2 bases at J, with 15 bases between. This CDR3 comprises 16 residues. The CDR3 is CASSLRARVPYNEQFF. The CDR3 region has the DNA TGTGCCAGCAGCCTACGGGCTAGGGTACCCTACAATGAGCAGTTCTTC.

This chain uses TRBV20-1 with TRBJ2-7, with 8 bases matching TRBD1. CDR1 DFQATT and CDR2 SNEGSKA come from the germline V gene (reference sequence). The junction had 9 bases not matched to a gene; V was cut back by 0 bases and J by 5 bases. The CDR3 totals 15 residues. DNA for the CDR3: TGCAGTGCTAGAGATTTTTTGGACAGGGAAGACGAGCAGTACTTC. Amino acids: CSARDFLDREDEQYF.

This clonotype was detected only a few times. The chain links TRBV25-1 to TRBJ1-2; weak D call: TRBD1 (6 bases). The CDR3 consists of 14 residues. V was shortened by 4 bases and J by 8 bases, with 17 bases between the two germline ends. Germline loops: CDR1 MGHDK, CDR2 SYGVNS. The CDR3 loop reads CASSVESRGYGYTF. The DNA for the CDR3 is TGTGCCAGCAGTGTAGAATCCAGGGGATACGGCTACACCTTC.

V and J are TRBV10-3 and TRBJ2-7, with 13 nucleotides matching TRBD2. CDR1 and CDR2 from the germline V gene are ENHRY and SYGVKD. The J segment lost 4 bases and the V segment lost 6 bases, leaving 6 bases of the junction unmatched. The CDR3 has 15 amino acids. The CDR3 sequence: CAIRPATSGRYEQYF. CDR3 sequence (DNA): TGTGCCATCAGACCGGCGACTAGCGGGAGGTACGAGCAGTACTTC.

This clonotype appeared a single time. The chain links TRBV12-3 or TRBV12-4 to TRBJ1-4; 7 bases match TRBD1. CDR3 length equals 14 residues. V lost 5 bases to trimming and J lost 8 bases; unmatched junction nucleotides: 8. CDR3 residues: CASSVTGAGEKLFF. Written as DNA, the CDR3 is TGTGCCAGCAGTGTCACAGGGGCAGGGGAAAAACTGTTTTTT.

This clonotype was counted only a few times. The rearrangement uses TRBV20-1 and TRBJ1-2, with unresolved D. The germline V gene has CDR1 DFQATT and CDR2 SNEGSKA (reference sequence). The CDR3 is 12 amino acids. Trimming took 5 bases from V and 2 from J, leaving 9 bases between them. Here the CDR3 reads CSAEGSNYGYTF. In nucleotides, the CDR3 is TGCAGTGCTGAGGGTTCCAACTATGGCTACACCTTC.

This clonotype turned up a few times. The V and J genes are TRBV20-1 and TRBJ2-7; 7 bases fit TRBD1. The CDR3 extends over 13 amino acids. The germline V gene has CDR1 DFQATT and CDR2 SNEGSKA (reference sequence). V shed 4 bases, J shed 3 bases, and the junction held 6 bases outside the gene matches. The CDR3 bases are TGCAGTGCTATGGGGACAGCTAGCTACGAGCAGTACTTC. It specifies CSAMGTASYEQYF.

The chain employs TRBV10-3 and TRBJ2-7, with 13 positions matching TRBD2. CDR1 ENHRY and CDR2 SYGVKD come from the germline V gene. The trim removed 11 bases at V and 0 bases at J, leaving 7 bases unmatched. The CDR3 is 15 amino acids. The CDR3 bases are TGTGCCTCTTCCGGGACTAGCGGGATCTCCTACGAGCAGTACTTC. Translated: CASSGTSGISYEQYF.

The CDR3 here is CASSAGPSDDYNEQFF. The CDR3 DNA is TGCGCCAGCAGCGCCGGTCCTAGCGATGACTACAATGAGCAGTTCTTC. The chain couples TRBV4-1 to TRBJ2-1, with D possibly matching TRBD2 (6 bases). V was pared by 5 bases and J by 3 bases, with 17 bases between. Germline-derived CDR1 and CDR2 are MGHRA and YSYEKL. This CDR3 comprises 16 residues.

CDR3 sequence (DNA): TGTGCCAGCAGCCTCGACGAGGGGGCAGTCTACACCTTC. Translating it yields CASSLDEGAVYTF. This chain connects TRBV7-9 to TRBJ1-2; 7 bases fit TRBD1. V lost 5 bases, J lost 10 bases, and 10 bases stayed unmatched. CDR1 SEHNR and CDR2 FQNEAQ come from the germline V gene (reference sequence). The CDR3 extends over 13 amino acids.

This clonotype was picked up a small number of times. The CDR3 is CSVEDHPSGEQYF. For the CDR3, the DNA is TGCAGCGTTGAAGATCACCCCTCGGGCGAGCAGTACTTC. The genes are TRBV29-1 and TRBJ2-7; unclear D gene. Germline V gene lookup returns CDR1 SQVTM and CDR2 ANQGSEA. The ends were cut back, 0 bases at V and 6 bases at J, with 12 bases in the middle. CDR3 length: 13 amino acids.

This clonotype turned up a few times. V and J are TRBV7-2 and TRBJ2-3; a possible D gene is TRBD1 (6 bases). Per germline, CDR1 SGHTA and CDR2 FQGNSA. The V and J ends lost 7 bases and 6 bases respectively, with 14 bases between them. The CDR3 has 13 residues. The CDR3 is CASTYQGTDTQYF. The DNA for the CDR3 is TGTGCCAGCACCTACCAGGGGACGGATACGCAGTATTTT.

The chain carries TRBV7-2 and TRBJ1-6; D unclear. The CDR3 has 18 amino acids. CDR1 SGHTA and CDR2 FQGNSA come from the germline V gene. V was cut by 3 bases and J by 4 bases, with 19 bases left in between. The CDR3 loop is CASSFMDPSGPYNSPLHF. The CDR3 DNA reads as TGTGCCAGCAGCTTCATGGACCCCAGCGGGCCTTATAATTCACCCCTCCACTTT.

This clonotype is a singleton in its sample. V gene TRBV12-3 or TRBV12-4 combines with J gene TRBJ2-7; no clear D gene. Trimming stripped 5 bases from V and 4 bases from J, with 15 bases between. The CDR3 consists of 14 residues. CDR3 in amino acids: CASSRTEGSYEQYF. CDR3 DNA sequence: TGTGCCAGCAGTCGGACGGAAGGATCATACGAGCAGTACTTC.

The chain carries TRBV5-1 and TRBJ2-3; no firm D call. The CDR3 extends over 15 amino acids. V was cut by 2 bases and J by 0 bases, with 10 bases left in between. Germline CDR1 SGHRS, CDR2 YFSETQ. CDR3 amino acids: CASSLEDSSTDTQYF. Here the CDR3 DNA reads TGCGCCAGCAGCTTAGAAGATTCTAGCACAGATACGCAGTATTTT.